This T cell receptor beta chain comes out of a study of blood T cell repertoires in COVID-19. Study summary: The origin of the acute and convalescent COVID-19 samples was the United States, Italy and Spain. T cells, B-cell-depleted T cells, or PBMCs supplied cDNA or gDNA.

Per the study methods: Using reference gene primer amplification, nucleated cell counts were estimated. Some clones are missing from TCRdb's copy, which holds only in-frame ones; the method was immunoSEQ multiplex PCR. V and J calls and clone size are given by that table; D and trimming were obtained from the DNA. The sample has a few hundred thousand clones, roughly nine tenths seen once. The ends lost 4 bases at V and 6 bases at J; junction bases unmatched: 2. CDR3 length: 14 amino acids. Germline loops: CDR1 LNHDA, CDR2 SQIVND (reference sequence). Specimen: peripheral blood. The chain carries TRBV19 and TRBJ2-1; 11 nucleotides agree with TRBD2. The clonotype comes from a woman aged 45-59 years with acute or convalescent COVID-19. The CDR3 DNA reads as TGTGCCAGTAGTAGGACTAGCGGGCCCAATGAGCAGTTCTTC. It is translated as CASSRTSGPNEQFF.